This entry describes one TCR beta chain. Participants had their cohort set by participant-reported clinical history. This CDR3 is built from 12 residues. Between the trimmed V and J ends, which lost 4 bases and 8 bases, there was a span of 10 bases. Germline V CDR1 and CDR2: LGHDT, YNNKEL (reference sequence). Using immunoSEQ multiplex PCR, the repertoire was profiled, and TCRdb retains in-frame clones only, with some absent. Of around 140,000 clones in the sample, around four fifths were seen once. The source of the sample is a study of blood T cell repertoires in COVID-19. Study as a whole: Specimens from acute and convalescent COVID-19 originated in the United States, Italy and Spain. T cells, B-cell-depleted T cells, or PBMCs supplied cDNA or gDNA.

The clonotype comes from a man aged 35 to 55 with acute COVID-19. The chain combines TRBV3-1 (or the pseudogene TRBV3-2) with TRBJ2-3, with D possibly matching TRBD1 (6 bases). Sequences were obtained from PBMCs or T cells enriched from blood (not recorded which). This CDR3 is CASSPGQPTQYF. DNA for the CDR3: TGTGCCAGCAGCCCCGGACAGCCTACGCAGTATTTT.